Sequencing of this T cell receptor (beta chain) was carried out in a study of shared clonotypes between healthy human individuals. This clone occurred once. Per sorted-subset replicate PCR, input was approximately 200 ng DNA, representing around 30,000 T cell genomes. TCRdb's copy holds only in-frame clones and misses some; the assay was immunoSEQ multiplex PCR. This table has about 600,000 clones, around 97% appearing once. This CDR3 region has 16 residues. Germline CDR1 reads SGHAT; CDR2 reads FQNNGV. V was cut by 5 bases and J by 2 bases, with 16 bases left in between. The receptor's source is a woman aged 25 to 39 in good health. The sample taken for sequencing was naive CD4+ T cells sorted from blood. The subset was: CD45RA+ positively selected. V and J are TRBV11-2 and TRBJ1-5; D gene ambiguous. CDR3 protein: CASSNNNVWRNQPQHF. The CDR3 DNA is TGTGCCAGCAGCAATAATAACGTTTGGCGCAATCAGCCCCAGCATTTT.